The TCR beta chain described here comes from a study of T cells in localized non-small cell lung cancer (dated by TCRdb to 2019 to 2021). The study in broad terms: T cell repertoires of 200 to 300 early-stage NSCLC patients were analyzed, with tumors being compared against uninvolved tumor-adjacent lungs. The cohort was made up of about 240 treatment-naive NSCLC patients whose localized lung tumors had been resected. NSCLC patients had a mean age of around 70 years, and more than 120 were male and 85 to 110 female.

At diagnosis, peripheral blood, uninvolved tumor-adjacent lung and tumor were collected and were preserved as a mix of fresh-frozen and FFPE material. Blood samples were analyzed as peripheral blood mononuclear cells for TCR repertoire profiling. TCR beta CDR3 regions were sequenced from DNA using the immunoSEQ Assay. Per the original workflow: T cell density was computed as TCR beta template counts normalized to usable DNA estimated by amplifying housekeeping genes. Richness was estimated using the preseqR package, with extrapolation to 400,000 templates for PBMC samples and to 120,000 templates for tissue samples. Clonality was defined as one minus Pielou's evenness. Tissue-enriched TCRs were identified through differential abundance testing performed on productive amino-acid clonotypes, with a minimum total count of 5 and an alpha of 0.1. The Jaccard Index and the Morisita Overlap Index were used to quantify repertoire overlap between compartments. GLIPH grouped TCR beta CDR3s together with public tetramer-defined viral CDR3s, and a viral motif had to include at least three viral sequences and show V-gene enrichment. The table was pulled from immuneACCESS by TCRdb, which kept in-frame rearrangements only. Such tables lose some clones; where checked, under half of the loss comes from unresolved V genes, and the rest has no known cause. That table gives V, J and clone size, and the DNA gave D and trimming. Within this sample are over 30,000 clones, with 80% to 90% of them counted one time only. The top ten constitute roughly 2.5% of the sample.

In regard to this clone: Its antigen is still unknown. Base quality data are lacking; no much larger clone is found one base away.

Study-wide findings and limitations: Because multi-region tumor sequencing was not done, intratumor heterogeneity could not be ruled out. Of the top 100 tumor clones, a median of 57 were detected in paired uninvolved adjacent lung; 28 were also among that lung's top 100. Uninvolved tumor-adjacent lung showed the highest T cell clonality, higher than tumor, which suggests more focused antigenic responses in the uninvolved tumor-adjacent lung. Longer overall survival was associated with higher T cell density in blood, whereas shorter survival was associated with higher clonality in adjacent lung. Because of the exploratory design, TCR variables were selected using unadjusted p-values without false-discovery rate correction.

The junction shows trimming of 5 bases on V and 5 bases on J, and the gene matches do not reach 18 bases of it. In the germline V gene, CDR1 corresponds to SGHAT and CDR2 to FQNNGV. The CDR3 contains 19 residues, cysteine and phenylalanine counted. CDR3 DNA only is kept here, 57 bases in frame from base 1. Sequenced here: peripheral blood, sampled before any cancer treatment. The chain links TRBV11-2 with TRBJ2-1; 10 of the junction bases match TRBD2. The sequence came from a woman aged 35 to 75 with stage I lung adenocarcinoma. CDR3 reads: CASSPRPPLAGDLHNEQFF. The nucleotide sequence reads TGTGCCAGCAGCCCTCGGCCGCCTCTAGCGGGAGACCTTCACAATGAGCAGTTCTTC.